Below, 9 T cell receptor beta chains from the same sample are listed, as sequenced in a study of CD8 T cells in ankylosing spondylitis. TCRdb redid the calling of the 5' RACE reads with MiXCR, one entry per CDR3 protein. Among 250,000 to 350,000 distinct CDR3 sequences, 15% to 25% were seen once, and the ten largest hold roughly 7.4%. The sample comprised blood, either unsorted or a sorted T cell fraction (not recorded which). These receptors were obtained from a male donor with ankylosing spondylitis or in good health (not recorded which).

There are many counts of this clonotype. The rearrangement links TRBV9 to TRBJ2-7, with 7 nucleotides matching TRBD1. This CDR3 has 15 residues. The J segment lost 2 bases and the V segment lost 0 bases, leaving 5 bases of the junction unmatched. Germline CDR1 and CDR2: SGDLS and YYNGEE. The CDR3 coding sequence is TGTGCCAGCAGCGTAGGTTGTGGACAGGCCTACGAGCAGTACGTC. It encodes CASSVGCGQAYEQYV.

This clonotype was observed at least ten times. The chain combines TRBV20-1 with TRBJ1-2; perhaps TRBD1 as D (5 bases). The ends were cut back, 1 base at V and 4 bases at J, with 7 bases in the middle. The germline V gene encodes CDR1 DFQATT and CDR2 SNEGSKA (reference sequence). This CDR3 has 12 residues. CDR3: CSARGGSYGYTF. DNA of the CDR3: TGCAGTGCTAGAGGGGGCAGCTATGGCTACACCTTC.

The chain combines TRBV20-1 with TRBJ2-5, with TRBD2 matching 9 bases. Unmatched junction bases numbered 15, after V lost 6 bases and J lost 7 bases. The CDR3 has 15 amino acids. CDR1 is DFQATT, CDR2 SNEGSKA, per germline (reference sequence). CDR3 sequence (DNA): TGCAGTGCCGAAGAGATAGCGGGGGACGGAGGGACCCAGTACTTC. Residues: CSAEEIAGDGGTQYF.

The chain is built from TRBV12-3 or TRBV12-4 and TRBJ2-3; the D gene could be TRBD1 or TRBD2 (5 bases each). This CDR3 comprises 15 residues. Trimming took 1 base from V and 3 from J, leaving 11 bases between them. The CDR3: CASSLEAGRTDTQYF. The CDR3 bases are TGTGCCAGCAGTTTAGAGGCAGGGAGAACAGATACGCAGTATTTT.

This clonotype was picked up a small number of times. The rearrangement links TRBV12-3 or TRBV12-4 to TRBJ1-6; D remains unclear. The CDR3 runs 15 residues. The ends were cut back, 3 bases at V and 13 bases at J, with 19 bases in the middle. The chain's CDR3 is CASSFGIGGEIPLHF. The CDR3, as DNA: TGTGCCAGCAGTTTTGGCATTGGCGGGGAGATTCCCCTCCACTTT.

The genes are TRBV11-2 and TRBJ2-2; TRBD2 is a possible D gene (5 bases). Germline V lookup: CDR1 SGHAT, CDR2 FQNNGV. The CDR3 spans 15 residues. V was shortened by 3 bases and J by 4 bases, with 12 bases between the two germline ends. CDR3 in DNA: TGTGCCAGCAGCTTGGAGGTCGCGAGCACCGGGGAGCTGTTTTTT. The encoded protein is CASSLEVASTGELFF. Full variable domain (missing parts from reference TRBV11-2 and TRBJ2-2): EAGVAQSPRYKIIEKRQSVAFWCNPISGHATLYWYQQILGQGPKLLIQFQNNGVVDDSQLPKDRFSAERLKGVDSTLKIQPAKLEDSAVYLCASSLEVASTGELFFGEGSRLTVL.

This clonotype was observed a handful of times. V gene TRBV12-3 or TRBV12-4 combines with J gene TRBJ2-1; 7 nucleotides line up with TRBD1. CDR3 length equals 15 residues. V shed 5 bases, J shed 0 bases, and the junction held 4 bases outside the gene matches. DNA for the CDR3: TGTGCCAGCAGTCCAGGGACAGCCTCCTACAATGAGCAGTTCTTC. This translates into CASSPGTASYNEQFF.

The CDR3 DNA is TGTGCCAGCTCACCACGAATAGGGGACTACAATGAGCAGTTCTTC. Its translation: CASSPRIGDYNEQFF. J is TRBJ2-1 and V is TRBV18, with D tentatively TRBD1 (5 bases). This CDR3 is built from 15 residues. V was pared by 1 base and J by 3 bases, with 10 bases between. Germline V gene sequence: CDR1 KGHSH, CDR2 LQKENI.

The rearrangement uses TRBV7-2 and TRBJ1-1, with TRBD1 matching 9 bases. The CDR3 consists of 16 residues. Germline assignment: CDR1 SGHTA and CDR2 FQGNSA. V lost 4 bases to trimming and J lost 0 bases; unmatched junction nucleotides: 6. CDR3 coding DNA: TGTGCCAGCAGCTCCGGACAGGGGCTATTGAACACTGAAGCTTTCTTT. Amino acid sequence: CASSSGQGLLNTEAFF.